A single sample gave rise to the 9 T cell receptor beta chains below, sequenced in a study of T cell repertoires in cytomegalovirus infection. Using its own MiXCR run on the reads, TCRdb lists one record per CDR3 protein. The sample yields hundreds of thousands of distinct CDR3 sequences, around 29% seen once. These TCRs are of unknown antigen specificity. Sample: cultured PBMCs, taken from culture after CMV antigen stimulation. These receptors were collected from a human donor in good health (CMV status not recorded). Some clones in this sample may be carry-over from other donors' samples.

Only one count was recorded for this clonotype. In nucleotides, the CDR3 is TGTGCCACCAGTGACCCGGCACTAGCGGAGAGCTCCTACAATGAGCAGTTCTTC. Translated: CATSDPALAESSYNEQFF. The chain is built from TRBV24-1 and TRBJ2-1; TRBD2 matches at 8 bases. J lost 0 bases, V lost 4 bases, and 10 bases had no gene match. Germline CDR1 is KGHDR and CDR2 is SFDVKD. The CDR3 spans 18 residues.

This sequence joins TRBV7-3 and TRBJ2-5, with D hard to call. The CDR3 covers 13 residues. Germline values: CDR1 SGHTA, CDR2 FQGTGA. Trimming cost V 1 base and J 7 bases, with 10 bases left between them. In DNA form, the CDR3 reads TGTGCCAGCAGCTTAAGACCCACGGGGACCCAGTACTTC. Encoded protein: CASSLRPTGTQYF. Full variable domain (missing parts from reference TRBV7-3 and TRBJ2-5): GAGVSQTPSNKVTEKGKYVELRCDPISGHTALYWYRQSLGQGPEFLIYFQGTGAADDSGLPNDRFFAVRPEGSVSTLKIQRTERGDSAVYLCASSLRPTGTQYFGPGTRLLVL.

The V and J genes are TRBV12-3 or TRBV12-4 and TRBJ1-1, with a possible D match to TRBD1 (6 bases). Trimming stripped 6 bases from V and 1 base from J, with 12 bases between. The CDR3 extends over 14 amino acids. The CDR3 here is CASSQTGKNTEAFF. The CDR3, as DNA: TGTGCCAGCAGCCAGACAGGCAAGAACACTGAAGCTTTCTTT.

The chain employs TRBV19 and TRBJ2-1, with D perhaps TRBD1 or TRBD2 (5 bases each). The germline V and J ends were trimmed by 5 bases and 9 bases, with 17 bases remaining between them. This CDR3 is built from 14 residues. Looked up from germline, CDR1 is LNHDA and CDR2 is SQIVND (reference sequence). The CDR3 bases are TGTGCCAGTAGTGTTTGGGACCAGATTGCTGAGCAGTTCTTC. Translation gives CASSVWDQIAEQFF.

This clonotype was picked up many times. The rearrangement links TRBV7-2 to TRBJ2-1; D is perhaps TRBD2 (5 bases). The CDR3 loop spans 17 amino acids. V gave up 0 bases and J gave up 5 bases, with 17 bases separating them. Per the germline V gene, CDR1 is SGHTA and CDR2 is FQGNSA. The CDR3 here is CASSLAPTRRRHNEQFF. CDR3 DNA: TGTGCCAGCAGCTTAGCGCCTACTAGACGGAGGCACAATGAGCAGTTCTTC.

This sequence joins TRBV6-6 and TRBJ1-1; D call uncertain. Trimming removed 2 bases at V and 2 bases at J, with 9 bases between. The CDR3 has 14 residues. From germline, CDR1 is MNHNY and CDR2 SVGAGI (reference sequence). This chain's CDR3 is CASSYMDGNTEAFF. The CDR3 coding sequence is TGTGCCAGCAGTTACATGGACGGTAACACTGAAGCTTTCTTT.

This clonotype showed up just a few times. The chain carries TRBV20-1 and TRBJ2-3, with TRBD2 as a possible D gene (6 bases). The CDR3 is made up of 14 amino acids. Germline V gene data show CDR1 as DFQATT and CDR2 as SNEGSKA (reference sequence). V lost 3 bases and J 4 bases, leaving 14 bases between the germline ends. Here the CDR3 DNA reads TGCAGTGCTAGCGGGCTAGCGAGAGCAGATACGCAGTATTTT. It encodes CSASGLARADTQYF.

This rearrangement joins TRBV12-3 or TRBV12-4 to TRBJ2-5, with 9 positions matching TRBD2. This CDR3 contains 16 residues. V was clipped by 5 bases and J by 2 bases; unmatched bases: 9. The DNA for the CDR3 is TGTGCCAGCAGTCCACGGGCTAGCGGGAATCAAGAGACCCAGTACTTC. This translates into CASSPRASGNQETQYF.

This clonotype was observed a handful of times. J is TRBJ2-7 and V is TRBV25-1; a possible D gene is TRBD2 (7 bases). The CDR3 totals 13 residues. V gave up 6 bases and J gave up 2 bases, with 11 bases separating them. Per germline, CDR1 MGHDK and CDR2 SYGVNS. Here the CDR3 reads CASSAGAAYEQYF. The CDR3, as DNA: TGTGCCAGCAGCGCGGGGGCCGCCTACGAGCAGTACTTC.